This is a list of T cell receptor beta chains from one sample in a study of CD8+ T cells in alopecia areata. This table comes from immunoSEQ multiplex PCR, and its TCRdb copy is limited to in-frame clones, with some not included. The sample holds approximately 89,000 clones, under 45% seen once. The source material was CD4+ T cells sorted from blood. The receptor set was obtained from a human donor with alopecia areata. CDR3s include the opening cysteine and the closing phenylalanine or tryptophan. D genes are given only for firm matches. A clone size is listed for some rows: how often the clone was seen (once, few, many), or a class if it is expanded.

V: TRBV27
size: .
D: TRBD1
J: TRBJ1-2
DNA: TGTGCCAGCAGTTCCGGACAGGGGGCTCGAGGCTACACCTTC
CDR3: CASSSGQGARGYTF

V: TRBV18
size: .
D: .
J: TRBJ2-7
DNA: TGTGCCAGCTCCCCGGGCTTAGGCCCCGAGCAGTACTTC
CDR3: CASSPGLGPEQYF

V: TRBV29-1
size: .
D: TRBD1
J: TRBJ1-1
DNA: TGCAGCGTTGTGGGTCAGGGACAGCTTAACACTGAAGCTTTCTTT
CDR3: CSVVGQGQLNTEAFF

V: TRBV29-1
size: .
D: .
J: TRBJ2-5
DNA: TGCAGCGTTGACAAGTACCAAGAGACCCAGTACTTC
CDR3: CSVDKYQETQYF

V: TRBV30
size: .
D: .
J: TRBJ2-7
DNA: TGTGCCTGGAGGGGAGACCATCAATACGAGCAGTACTTC
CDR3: CAWRGDHQYEQYF

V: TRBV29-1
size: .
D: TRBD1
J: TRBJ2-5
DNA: TGCAGCGTGCACAGGGGATTAGTTGAGACCCAGTACTTC
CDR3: CSVHRGLVETQYF

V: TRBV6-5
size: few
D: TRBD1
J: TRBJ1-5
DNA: TGTGCCAGCAGTCCTGGGACAGGGGATCAGCCCCAGCATTTT
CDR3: CASSPGTGDQPQHF

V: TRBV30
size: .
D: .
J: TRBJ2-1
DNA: TGTGCCTGGAGTAGCCGACAGCGTAATTCCTACAATGAGCAGTTCTTC
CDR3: CAWSSRQRNSYNEQFF

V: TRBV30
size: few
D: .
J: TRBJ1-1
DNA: TGTGCCTGGAGTGTACAGAGGGGCTACACTGAAGCTTTCTTT
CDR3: CAWSVQRGYTEAFF

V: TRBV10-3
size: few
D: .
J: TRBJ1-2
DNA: TGTGCCACCAAAGCAGGGGACTATGGCTACACCTTC
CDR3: CATKAGDYGYTF

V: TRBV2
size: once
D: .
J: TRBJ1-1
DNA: TGTGCCAGCAGTTTTATGGGTCTGAGGAACACTGAAGCTTTCTTT
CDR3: CASSFMGLRNTEAFF

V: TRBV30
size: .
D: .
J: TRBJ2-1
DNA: TGTGCCTGGAGTACCCTAAGCGGATTGTCCTACAATGAGCAGTTCTTC
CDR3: CAWSTLSGLSYNEQFF

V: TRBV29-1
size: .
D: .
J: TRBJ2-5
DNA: TGCAGCGTTGCAGTAGGCTCGTACCAAGAGACCCAGTACTTC
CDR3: CSVAVGSYQETQYF

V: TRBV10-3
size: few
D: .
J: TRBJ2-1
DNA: TGTGCCATCAGTGTAGGAGGTCCCAATGAGCAGTTCTTC
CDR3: CAISVGGPNEQFF

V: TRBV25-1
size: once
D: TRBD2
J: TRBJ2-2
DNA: TGTGCCACCCCACTCGCGGGAGGAGGGAACACCGGGGAGCTGTTTTTT
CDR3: CATPLAGGGNTGELFF

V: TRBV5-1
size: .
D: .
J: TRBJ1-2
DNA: TGCGCCAGCAGCAGCCGGGACTCCAACTATGGCTACACCTTC
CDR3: CASSSRDSNYGYTF

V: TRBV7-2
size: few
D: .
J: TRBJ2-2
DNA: TGTGCCAGCAGCTTTACAGGATCTAGGAACACCGGGGAGCTGTTTTTT
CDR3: CASSFTGSRNTGELFF

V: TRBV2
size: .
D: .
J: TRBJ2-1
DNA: TGTGCCAGCAGTACTGAGGGCCCGAATGAGCAGTTCTTC
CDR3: CASSTEGPNEQFF

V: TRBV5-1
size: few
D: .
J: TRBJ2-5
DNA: TGCGCCAGCAGCTTGGAACCTCAGCTACAAGAGACCCAGTACTTC
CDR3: CASSLEPQLQETQYF

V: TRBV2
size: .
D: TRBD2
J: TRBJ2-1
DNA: TGTGCCAGCAGGCGACTAGCGGAGCAGTTCTTC
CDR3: CASRRLAEQFF

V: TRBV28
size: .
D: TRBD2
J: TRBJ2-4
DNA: TGTGCCAGCAGTTTTGCCAGCGGGGTCGGGCAGCAAAACATTCAGTACTTC
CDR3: CASSFASGVGQQNIQYF

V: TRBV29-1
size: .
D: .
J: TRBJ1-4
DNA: TGCAGCGCTGGACGGGGGGCTGCAACTAATGAAAAACTGTTTTTT
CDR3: CSAGRGAATNEKLFF

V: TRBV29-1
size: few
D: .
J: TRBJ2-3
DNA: TGCAGCGTTGTAGGCGCGGCCACAGATACGCAGTATTTT
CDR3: CSVVGAATDTQYF

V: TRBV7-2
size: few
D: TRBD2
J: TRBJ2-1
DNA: TGTGCCACGGGGACTAGAGACAATGAGCAGTTCTTC
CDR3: CATGTRDNEQFF

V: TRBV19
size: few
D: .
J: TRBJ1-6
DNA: TGTGCCAGTAGTCGAACCCCGGGGTCACCCCTCCACTTT
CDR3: CASSRTPGSPLHF

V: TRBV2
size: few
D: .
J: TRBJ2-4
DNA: TGTGCCAGCAGGAAGGGGGTGAGGGGACCCAAAAACATTCAGTACTTC
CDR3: CASRKGVRGPKNIQYF